What follows are 20 T cell receptor beta chains derived from one specimen sequenced in a study of blood T cell repertoires in COVID-19. Generated by immunoSEQ multiplex PCR, the TCRdb table keeps only in-frame clones and is missing some. The table includes around 200,000 clones, more than 65% detected once. Sequencing was performed on peripheral blood. Receptors originate from a human donor with acute or convalescent COVID-19. The donor label of this sample is uncertain.

V gene TRBV6-5 combines with J gene TRBJ1-4; TRBD1 agrees at 9 bases. V lost 6 bases, J lost 2 bases, and 4 bases stayed unmatched. The CDR3 runs 15 residues. From germline, CDR1 is MNHEY and CDR2 SVGAGI. The CDR3 protein is CASRLQGATNEKLFF. The CDR3, as DNA: TGTGCCAGCAGGCTACAGGGGGCGACTAATGAAAAACTGTTTTTT.

J is TRBJ1-2 and V is TRBV28, with 7 bases identical to TRBD1. With V trimmed by 2 bases and J by 4 bases, 1 base remained unmatched. This CDR3 comprises 13 residues. CDR1 is MDHEN and CDR2 is SYDVKM in the germline V gene. This chain's CDR3 is CASSLDRAYGYTF. The CDR3 bases are TGTGCCAGCAGTTTAGACAGGGCCTATGGCTACACCTTC.

V is TRBV7-8 and J is TRBJ1-5, with TRBD1 matching over 12 bases. V was pared by 3 bases and J by 6 bases, with 6 bases of the junction left unmatched. Germline V gene data show CDR1 as SGHVS and CDR2 as FQNEAQ. The CDR3 runs 16 residues. CDR3 bases: TGTGCCAGCAGCTTTGGGACAGGGGGCGCGGGTCAGCCCCAGCATTTT. Amino acids: CASSFGTGGAGQPQHF.

V is TRBV7-2 and J is TRBJ2-4, with 7 bases matching TRBD1. J was trimmed by 8 bases and V by 2 bases; bases with no gene match: 6. Per germline, CDR1 SGHTA and CDR2 FQGNSA. The CDR3 is made up of 14 amino acids. CDR3 nucleotides: TGTGCCAGCAGCTTAAGGGGGCGCAGGTACATTCAGTACTTC. This sequence encodes CASSLRGRRYIQYF.

The genes are TRBV20-1 and TRBJ1-2, with TRBD1 matching 9 bases. The CDR3 length is 13 residues. With 3 bases clipped from V and 11 bases from J, the junction kept 10 bases outside the gene matches. CDR1 is DFQATT, CDR2 SNEGSKA, per germline (reference sequence). CDR3 residues: CSASWGDRGCYTF. In DNA form, the CDR3 reads TGCAGTGCTAGTTGGGGAGACAGGGGGTGTTACACCTTC.

V is TRBV19 and J is TRBJ2-2, with D perhaps matching TRBD1 (5 bases). The CDR3 is 14 amino acids. CDR1 is LNHDA, CDR2 SQIVND, per germline (reference sequence). The V gene lost 6 bases and the J gene lost 1 base, with 9 bases spanning the gap. CDR3 nucleotide sequence: TGTGCCAGTAGAAAACAGGAGAACACCGGGGAGCTGTTTTTT. As protein: CASRKQENTGELFF.

This clone was observed once. V usage is TRBV9 and J usage is TRBJ2-7; 7 bases match TRBD1. V shed 2 bases and J 5 bases; nucleotides not matched to a gene: 16. This CDR3 is 17 amino acids long. The germline V gene encodes CDR1 SGDLS and CDR2 YYNGEE. CDR3 residues: CASSVSPGQSPTHEQYF. As DNA, the CDR3 is TGTGCCAGCAGCGTTTCCCCGGGACAGAGTCCTACCCACGAGCAGTACTTC.

This clone came up a few times. The genes are TRBV3-1 (or the pseudogene TRBV3-2) and TRBJ1-5, with TRBD1 as a possible D gene (6 bases). The CDR3 loop spans 15 amino acids. Germline V gene data show CDR1 as LGHDT and CDR2 as YNNKEL (reference sequence). Deletions cut 3 bases from V and 5 bases from J, with 14 bases between. CDR3 in DNA: TGTGCCAGCAGCCAGGGGGCCCTCAAACATCAGCCCCAGCATTTT. This codes for CASSQGALKHQPQHF.

The chain joins TRBV5-1 to TRBJ2-7, with 11 bases lining up with TRBD1. Germline CDR1 reads SGHRS; CDR2 reads YFSETQ. The CDR3 has 14 residues. Trimming cost V 4 bases and J 2 bases; bases outside gene matches: 2. The CDR3 region is CASSQGQGAYEQYF. The CDR3 DNA reads TGCGCCAGCAGCCAGGGACAGGGGGCCTACGAGCAGTACTTC.

This clone has just a few counts. The chain uses TRBV27 and TRBJ1-4; D uncertain. V was pared by 2 bases and J by 0 bases, with 13 bases between. This CDR3 has 17 amino acids. The germline CDR1 and CDR2 sequences are MNHEY and SMNVEV (reference sequence). CDR3 protein: CASSLVEEYATNEKLFF. Written as DNA, the CDR3 is TGTGCCAGCAGTTTAGTCGAGGAATACGCAACTAATGAAAAACTGTTTTTT.

The chain uses TRBV15 and TRBJ2-7, with 7 bases matching TRBD2. The CDR3 is 13 residues long. The V gene end was trimmed by 3 bases and the J gene end by 3 bases; junction bases not matched to a gene: 2. Germline values: CDR1 LNHNV, CDR2 YYDKDF (reference sequence). Here the CDR3 DNA reads TGTGCCACCAGCAGGGGGGGGATCTACGAGCAGTACTTC. Residues: CATSRGGIYEQYF.

This clone was seen only once. The genes are TRBV3-1 (or the pseudogene TRBV3-2) and TRBJ1-6; D uncertain. Trimming cost V 8 bases and J 6 bases, with 11 bases left between them. Germline CDR1 reads LGHDT; CDR2 reads YNNKEL (reference sequence). This CDR3 is built from 13 residues. The CDR3 nucleotides are TGTGCCAGCGGAACAGATCTTAATTCACCCCTCCACTTT. This gives the protein CASGTDLNSPLHF.

The chain carries TRBV6-5 and TRBJ1-2; a weak D match, TRBD1 (5 bases). The ends were cut back, 5 bases at V and 9 bases at J, with 16 bases in the middle. The CDR3 has 13 amino acids. Per the germline V gene, CDR1 is MNHEY and CDR2 is SVGAGI. For the CDR3, the DNA is TGTGCCAGCAGTCCCGACAGAATGGTTAGCTACACCTTC. Its translation is CASSPDRMVSYTF.

This clone was detected once. The chain employs TRBV19 and TRBJ1-1; the match to TRBD1 covers 7 bases. This CDR3 spans 14 amino acids. CDR1 is LNHDA, CDR2 SQIVND, per germline (reference sequence). Trimming took 6 bases from V and 4 from J; bases not matched to a gene: 8. The CDR3 region is CASRYRGEGTEAFF. For the CDR3, the DNA is TGTGCCAGTAGGTACAGGGGTGAGGGCACTGAAGCTTTCTTT. Full variable domain (remainder filled in from reference TRBV19 and TRBJ1-1): DGGITQSPKYLFRKEGQNVTLSCEQNLNHDAMYWYRQDPGQGLRLIYYSQIVNDFQKGDIAEGYSVSREKKESFPLTVTSAQKNPTAFYLCASRYRGEGTEAFFGQGTRLTVV.

This chain joins TRBV18 and TRBJ2-7, with 10 bases that match TRBD1. J lost 4 bases, V lost 3 bases, and 3 bases had no gene match. CDR3 length: 14 amino acids. The germline V gene has CDR1 KGHSH and CDR2 LQKENI. The CDR3 is CASSPPGQGYEQYF. Written as DNA, the CDR3 is TGTGCCAGCTCACCTCCGGGACAGGGGTACGAGCAGTACTTC. Full variable domain (missing parts from reference TRBV18 and TRBJ2-7): NAGVMQNPRHLVRRRGQEARLRCSPMKGHSHVYWYRQLPEEGLKFMVYLQKENIIDESGMPKERFSAEFPKEGPSILRIQQVVRGDSAAYFCASSPPGQGYEQYFGPGTRLTVT.

CDR3 amino acids: CASRSTTSYEQYF. The CDR3 DNA follows: TGTGCCAGCAGGTCAACAACGTCCTACGAGCAGTACTTC. The chain employs TRBV2 and TRBJ2-7; D is undetermined. Germline V gene data show CDR1 as SNHLY and CDR2 as FYNNEI. CDR3 length equals 13 residues. Between the trimmed V and J ends, which lost 6 bases and 1 base, there was a span of 10 bases.

The chain joins TRBV6-4 to TRBJ1-1; D may be TRBD1 (6 bases). Germline CDR1 and CDR2: MRHNA and SNTAGT. V was trimmed by 6 bases and J by 1 base, leaving 9 bases between them. The CDR3 sequence is 13 residues long. The CDR3 sequence: CASSLGGNTEAFF. For the CDR3, the DNA is TGTGCCAGCAGCTTAGGGGGGAACACTGAAGCTTTCTTT.

This chain links TRBV7-2 with TRBJ2-1; TRBD2 aligns across 12 bases. V gave up 3 bases and J gave up 1 base; unmatched junction bases: 10. CDR1 is SGHTA and CDR2 is FQGNSA in the germline V gene. This CDR3 spans 19 amino acids. CDR3 loop: CASSLASGGAQGSYNEQFF. The CDR3 bases are TGTGCCAGCAGCTTGGCTAGCGGGGGGGCCCAGGGATCCTACAATGAGCAGTTCTTC.

This clone was counted only a few times. J is TRBJ2-7 and V is TRBV5-1; 9 bases line up with TRBD1. The germline gives CDR1 SGHRS, CDR2 YFSETQ. The junction had 5 bases not matched to a gene; V was cut back by 4 bases and J by 0 bases. The CDR3 runs 15 residues. For the CDR3, the DNA is TGCGCCAGCAGCACCGGGACAGGGTACTCCTACGAGCAGTACTTC. This encodes CASSTGTGYSYEQYF.

This chain connects TRBV7-8 to TRBJ2-7; TRBD1 is a possible D gene (6 bases). The V gene lost 1 base and the J gene lost 0 bases, with 13 bases spanning the gap. The CDR3 sequence is 16 residues long. CDR1 SGHVS and CDR2 FQNEAQ come from the germline V gene. CDR3 DNA: TGTGCCAGCAGCTTAGAGGGGCAGGGGAGCTCCTACGAGCAGTACTTC. Residues: CASSLEGQGSSYEQYF. The full variable domain, its missing parts supplied by reference TRBV7-8 and TRBJ2-7, is GAGVSQSPRYKVAKRGQDVALRCDPISGHVSLFWYQQALGQGPEFLTYFQNEAQLDKSGLPSDRFFAERPEGSVSTLKIQRTQQEDSAVYLCASSLEGQGSSYEQYFGPGTRLTVT.